These 14 T cell receptor beta chains originate from one sample sequenced in a study of blood T cell repertoires in COVID-19. Repertoires were generated with immunoSEQ multiplex PCR, while TCRdb's copy carries only in-frame clones and drops some. The sample has tens of thousands of clones; 85% are singletons. The specimen sequenced was peripheral blood. These receptors all come from a man in his 70s with acute or convalescent COVID-19.

This clone was seen a single time. The chain joins TRBV4-2 to TRBJ2-7; 13 bases align to TRBD2. The CDR3 runs to 19 residues. V lost 4 bases, J lost 0 bases, and 12 bases stayed unmatched. Germline loops: CDR1 LGHNA, CDR2 YNFKEQ. The CDR3 here is CASSRRLAGGPVNSYEQYF. The CDR3 bases are TGTGCCAGCAGCCGCCGACTAGCGGGGGGCCCAGTTAACTCCTACGAGCAGTACTTC.

CDR3 sequence reads: CASSEVWRDEQFF. The CDR3 DNA reads TGTGCCAGCAGCGAAGTATGGAGGGATGAGCAGTTCTTC. The chain is built from TRBV14 and TRBJ2-1; D is possibly TRBD2 (6 bases). The CDR3 is 13 residues long. Trimming pared 5 bases from V and 8 bases from J, leaving 13 bases between. Germline loops: CDR1 SGHDN, CDR2 FVKESK.

V and J are TRBV7-3 and TRBJ2-1, with D tentatively TRBD2 (5 bases). The CDR3 contains 13 residues. The ends were cut back, 5 bases at V and 10 bases at J, with 15 bases in the middle. Germline assignment: CDR1 SGHTA and CDR2 FQGTGA. CDR3 DNA sequence: TGTGCCAGCAGCCCTCTCGAGGGCGGGGAGCAGTTCTTC. Protein sequence: CASSPLEGGEQFF.

Only one count was recorded for this clone. The sample has other DNA sequences that encode this CDR3 too. The V call is TRBV3-1 (or the pseudogene TRBV3-2), the J call TRBJ1-2; unclear D gene. In germline, CDR1 is LGHDT, CDR2 YNNKEL (reference sequence). The V end lost 4 bases, the J end lost 8 bases, and 11 bases lay between the germline ends. The CDR3 consists of 12 residues. The CDR3 nucleotides read TGTGCCAGCAGCCCCGGCGGGTGGGGCTACACCTTC. This translates into CASSPGGWGYTF.

This clone was picked up one time. The chain links TRBV7-9 to TRBJ2-7, with D possibly TRBD2 on 6 matching bases. V was shortened by 7 bases and J by 1 base, with 14 bases between the two germline ends. The CDR3 consists of 14 residues. Germline assignment: CDR1 SEHNR and CDR2 FQNEAQ (reference sequence). CDR3 sequence (DNA): TGTGCCAGCACCGACACTGGGGGGTCCTACGAGCAGTACTTC. Translation: CASTDTGGSYEQYF.

The chain recombines TRBV5-5 with TRBJ2-4, with 11 bases lining up with TRBD2. This CDR3 has 16 residues. J was trimmed by 6 bases and V by 4 bases; bases with no gene match: 9. From germline, CDR1 is SGHKS and CDR2 YYEKEE (reference sequence). Written as DNA, the CDR3 is TGTGCCAGCAGCCGACCTTTTAGCGGGGGGGTAAACATTCAGTACTTC. Translated: CASSRPFSGGVNIQYF. Combining the CDR3 with reference TRBV5-5 and TRBJ2-4 gives the whole variable domain DAGVTQSPTHLIKTRGQQVTLRCSPISGHKSVSWYQQVLGQGPQFIFQYYEKEERGRGNFPDRFSARQFPNYSSELNVNALLLGDSALYLCASSRPFSGGVNIQYFGAGTRLSVL.

This sequence joins TRBV19 and TRBJ2-5; no firm D call. Germline assignment: CDR1 LNHDA and CDR2 SQIVND (reference sequence). The CDR3 extends over 10 amino acids. V lost 9 bases and J lost 7, with 9 bases in between. CDR3 amino acids: CARPLATQYF. In DNA, the CDR3 is TGTGCCAGGCCCCTGGCGACCCAGTACTTC.

This clone was detected only a few times. The CDR3 here is CASSLVAGAVRSDTQYF. The CDR3 bases are TGTGCCAGCAGCTTAGTTGCGGGGGCGGTACGTAGTGATACGCAGTATTTT. This rearrangement joins TRBV7-8 to TRBJ2-3; TRBD2 is a possible D gene (7 bases). The CDR3 runs 17 residues. The V and J ends lost 1 base and 6 bases respectively, with 20 bases between them. Germline CDR1 SGHVS, CDR2 FQNEAQ.

This sequence joins TRBV6-2 or TRBV6-3 and TRBJ1-2; D might be TRBD1 (5 bases). Deletions cut 6 bases from V and 6 bases from J, with 17 bases between. Per the germline V gene, CDR1 is MNHEY and CDR2 is SVGEGT. The CDR3 consists of 14 residues. CDR3 region: CASSLTPWGDGYTF. CDR3 bases: TGTGCCAGCAGCCTAACCCCGTGGGGGGATGGCTACACCTTC.

The chain has TRBV5-1 and TRBJ2-5; the D gene is possibly TRBD1 (6 bases). In germline, CDR1 is SGHRS, CDR2 YFSETQ. The CDR3 is made up of 17 amino acids. The V and J ends lost 4 bases and 1 base respectively, with 20 bases between them. CDR3 region: CASSTQGIFGFQETQYF. In DNA, the CDR3 is TGCGCCAGCAGCACTCAGGGGATTTTCGGGTTCCAAGAGACCCAGTACTTC.

A remark on this clone: It is unclear where the CDR3 begins or ends on the DNA, so no DNA is shown, and the CDR3 is as TCRdb lists it. The chain combines TRBV7-2 with TRBJ2-1; TRBD2, as called in the table, went unchecked against the DNA. Per the germline V gene, CDR1 is SGHTA and CDR2 is FQGNSA. The CDR3 totals 14 residues, both ends included. The CDR3 loop reads CASSSVVAGGSVVF.

The gene calls are TRBV6-5 and TRBJ2-7, with D possibly matching TRBD1 (6 bases). This CDR3 spans 14 amino acids. Deletions cut 6 bases from V and 5 bases from J, with 17 bases between. The germline V gene has CDR1 MNHEY and CDR2 SVGAGI. CDR3 loop: CASSPHRVLNEQYF. CDR3 coding DNA: TGTGCCAGCAGCCCACACAGGGTTTTGAACGAGCAGTACTTC.

This clone was observed a single time. The chain joins TRBV5-4 to TRBJ2-5; 9 bases fit TRBD2. Per the germline V gene, CDR1 is SGHNT and CDR2 is YYREEE (reference sequence). CDR3 length: 16 residues. J lost 2 bases, V lost 4 bases, and 9 bases had no gene match. CDR3 sequence: CASSPGLAQSQETQYF. CDR3 in DNA: TGTGCCAGCAGCCCGGGACTAGCCCAATCTCAAGAGACCCAGTACTTC.

This chain connects TRBV4-1 to TRBJ1-2, with a possible D match to TRBD1 (5 bases). Germline loops: CDR1 MGHRA, CDR2 YSYEKL. V was shortened by 1 base and J by 4 bases, with 13 bases between the two germline ends. The CDR3 is 15 residues long. CDR3 in DNA: TGCGCCAGCAGCCAAGGGCCCGGGGGTGGCTATGGCTACACCTTC. Translated: CASSQGPGGGYGYTF.